This paragraph reports one T cell receptor beta chain. Two negative PCRs, clearance, or symptom resolution characterized the recovered Cohort 3 donors. The CDR3 is 14 amino acids. In germline, CDR1 is MGHDK, CDR2 SYGVNS. J was trimmed by 6 bases and V by 3 bases; bases with no gene match: 4. The record originates from a study of blood T cell repertoires in COVID-19. TCRdb's table, derived via immunoSEQ multiplex PCR, lists solely in-frame clones and lacks some. The sample has about 260,000 clones, 85% to 90% seen once. Input material: PBMCs or T cells enriched from blood (not recorded which). This chain links TRBV25-1 with TRBJ1-2; 10 nucleotides agree with TRBD1. The sequence was collected from a young woman who had recovered from COVID-19. CDR3 DNA sequence: TGTGCCAGCAGTGATGGACAGGGGGTAAATGGCTACACCTTC. Translating gives CASSDGQGVNGYTF.